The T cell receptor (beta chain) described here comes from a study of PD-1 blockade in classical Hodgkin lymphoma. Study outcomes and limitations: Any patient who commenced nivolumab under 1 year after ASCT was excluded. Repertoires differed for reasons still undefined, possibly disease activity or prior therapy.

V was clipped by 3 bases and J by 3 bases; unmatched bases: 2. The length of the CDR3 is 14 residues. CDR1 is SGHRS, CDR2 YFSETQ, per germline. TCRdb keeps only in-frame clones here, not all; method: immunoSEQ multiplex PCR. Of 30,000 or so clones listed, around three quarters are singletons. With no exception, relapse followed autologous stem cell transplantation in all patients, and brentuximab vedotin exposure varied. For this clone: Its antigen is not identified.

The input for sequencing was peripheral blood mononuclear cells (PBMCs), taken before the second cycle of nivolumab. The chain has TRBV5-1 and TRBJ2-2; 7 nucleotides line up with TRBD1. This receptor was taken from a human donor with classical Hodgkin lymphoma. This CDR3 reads CASSSQGYTGELFF. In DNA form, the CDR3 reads TGCGCCAGCAGCTCACAGGGGTACACCGGGGAGCTGTTTTTT.